What follows describes a single TCR beta chain. Its antigen is as yet unknown. This sample is drawn from a study of T cells expressing NK-cell markers. In the study overall: Sorted CD3+CD56+NKG2C+, CD3+CD56+NKG2C- and CD3+CD56-NKG2C+ T cells provided the TCR beta repertoires. There were seven HCMV-seropositive donors and one seronegative donor among the eight sequenced. Study-wide findings and caveats: These clonotypes, the leaders elsewhere, also led the CD3+CD56-NKG2C+ fraction in a few donors.

Beta-chain TCR cDNA was generated via 5'RACE template switching with UMIs. TCRdb re-called the 5' RACE reads, yielding one record per CDR3 amino acid sequence without DNA. The sample holds some 120,000 distinct CDR3 sequences. Germline V gene data show CDR1 as SNHLY and CDR2 as FYNNEI. CDR3 length: 12 residues. The genes are TRBV2 and TRBJ2-7; TCRdb returns TRBD2, unconfirmable since there is no DNA. The clonotype was recovered from a woman between 18 and 69 years old in good health. Specimen: blood T cells: a sorted CD56 or NKG2C T cell subset, CD4+ or CD8+ T cells, or bulk PBMC T cells (not recorded which). The chain's CDR3 is CASSEGDYEQYF.